This TCR beta chain was found in a study of blood T cell repertoires in COVID-19. Study-wide context: COVID-19 samples collected from the United States, Italy and Spain covered acute and convalescent phases. The analysed material was cDNA or gDNA that came from T cells, B-cell-depleted T cells, or PBMCs.

Individuals aged roughly 18 to 95 years were recruited from fewer than 30 US areas. Clinical histories supplied by participants themselves formed the basis of cohort assignment. Germline values: CDR1 SGHTA, CDR2 FQGNSA. The CDR3 spans 14 residues. The V and J ends lost 5 bases and 4 bases respectively, with 11 bases between them. Here immunoSEQ multiplex PCR was the method, and the copy in TCRdb shows in-frame clones only, minus some. In the table there are approximately 190,000 clones, 80% to 85% of which are singletons. Sequences were obtained from PBMCs or T cells enriched from blood (not recorded which). The receptor was isolated from a man aged 40-49 years who had recovered from COVID-19. The rearrangement uses TRBV7-2 and TRBJ2-2, with no clear D. The CDR3 region is CASSGVSGTGELFF. The CDR3 DNA follows: TGTGCCAGCAGCGGAGTATCCGGCACCGGGGAGCTGTTTTTT.